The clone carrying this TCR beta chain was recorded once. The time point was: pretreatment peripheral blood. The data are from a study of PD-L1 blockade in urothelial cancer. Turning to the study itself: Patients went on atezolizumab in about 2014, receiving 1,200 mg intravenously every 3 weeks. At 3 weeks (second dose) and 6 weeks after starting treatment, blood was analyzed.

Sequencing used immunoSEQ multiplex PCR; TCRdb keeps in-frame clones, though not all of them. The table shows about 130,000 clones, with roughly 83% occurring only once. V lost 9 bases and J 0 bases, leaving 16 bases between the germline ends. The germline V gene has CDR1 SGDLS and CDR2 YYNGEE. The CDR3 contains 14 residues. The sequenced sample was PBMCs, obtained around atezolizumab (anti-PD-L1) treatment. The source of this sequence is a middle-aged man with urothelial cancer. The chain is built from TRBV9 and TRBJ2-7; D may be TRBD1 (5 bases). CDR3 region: CATLQGKPSYEQYF. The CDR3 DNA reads TGTGCCACCCTCCAGGGCAAGCCCTCCTACGAGCAGTACTTC.